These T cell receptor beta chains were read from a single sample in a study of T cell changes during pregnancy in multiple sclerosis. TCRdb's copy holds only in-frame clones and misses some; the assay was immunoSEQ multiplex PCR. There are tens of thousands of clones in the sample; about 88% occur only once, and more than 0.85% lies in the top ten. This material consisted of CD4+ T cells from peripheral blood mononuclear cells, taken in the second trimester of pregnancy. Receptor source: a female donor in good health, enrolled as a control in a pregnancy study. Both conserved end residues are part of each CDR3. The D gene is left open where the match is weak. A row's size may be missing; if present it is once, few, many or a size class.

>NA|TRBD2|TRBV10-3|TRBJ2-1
TGTGCCATCAGTGAGTTGGCGGGAGGGCCGATGCGTGAGCAGTTCTTC
CAISELAGGPMREQFF
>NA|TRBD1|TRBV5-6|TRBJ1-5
TGTGCCAGCAGCTTTGGGACAGGCAATTCCCAGCATTTT
CASSFGTGNSQHF
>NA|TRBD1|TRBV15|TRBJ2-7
TGTGCCACCAGCAGGACAGGGAGCTACGAGCAGTACTTC
CATSRTGSYEQYF
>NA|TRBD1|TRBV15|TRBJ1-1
TGTGCCACCAGCAGAGATTGGGGACAGGGAGGCACTGAAGCTTTCTTT
CATSRDWGQGGTEAFF
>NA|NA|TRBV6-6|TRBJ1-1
TGTGCCAGCAGTTACTCAACAGGGTCGCAGGAAGCTTTCTTT
CASSYSTGSQEAFF
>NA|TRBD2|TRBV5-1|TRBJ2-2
TGCGCCAGCAGCTTTCTGTGGGGGGGCACCGGGGAGCTGTTTTTT
CASSFLWGGTGELFF
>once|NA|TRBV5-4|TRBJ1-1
TGTGCCAGCAGACTTCGCGGCACGAACACTGAAGCTTTCTTT
CASRLRGTNTEAFF
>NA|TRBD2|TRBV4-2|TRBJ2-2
TGTGCCAGCAGCCAAGCCCTGATAGCGGGGGAGGCCGGGGAGCTGTTTTTT
CASSQALIAGEAGELFF
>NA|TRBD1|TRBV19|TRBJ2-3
TGTGCCTCACGATTACAGGGGGCCACAGATACGCAGTATTTT
CASRLQGATDTQYF
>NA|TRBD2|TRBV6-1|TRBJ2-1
TGTGCCAGCAGTGTTCTAGCGGGACACTCCTACAATGAGCAGTTCTTC
CASSVLAGHSYNEQFF
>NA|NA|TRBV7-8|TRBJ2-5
TGTGCCAGCAGCAAATCCGGGACTTTGGAGACCCAGTACTTC
CASSKSGTLETQYF
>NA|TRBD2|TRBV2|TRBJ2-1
TGTGCCAGCAGCGCCGGGGGGGGCGGGGGAGAGCAGTTCTTC
CASSAGGGGGEQFF
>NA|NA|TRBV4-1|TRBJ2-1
TGCGCCAGCAGCCAAGACATCAGCTCCTACAATGAGCAGTTCTTC
CASSQDISSYNEQFF
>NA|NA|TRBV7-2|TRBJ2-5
TGTGCCAGCAGCTTAGGTCCCCAGGCGGGGCGAGAGACCCAGTACTTC
CASSLGPQAGRETQYF
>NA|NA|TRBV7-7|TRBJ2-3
TGTGCCAGCAGCTCTAGAGCGGGTAGCACAGATACGCAGTATTTT
CASSSRAGSTDTQYF
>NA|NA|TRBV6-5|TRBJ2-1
TGTGCCAGCAGTTACGAGGCGGGGTTAGGTATAAATGAGCAGTTCTTC
CASSYEAGLGINEQFF
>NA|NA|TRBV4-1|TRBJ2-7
TGCGCCAGCAGCCAAGTCCAAACCCCCGGGACTGGAAACGAGCAGTACTTC
CASSQVQTPGTGNEQYF
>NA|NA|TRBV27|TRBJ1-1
TGTGCCAGCAGTACAGGACGGCTTGAAGCTTTCTTT
CASSTGRLEAFF
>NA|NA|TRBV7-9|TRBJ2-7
TGTGCCAGCAGCTCGTCGGACACCATAGCCTACGAGCAGTACTTC
CASSSSDTIAYEQYF
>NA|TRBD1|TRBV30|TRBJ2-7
TGTGCCGGGGCCGGGACAGGGGGCTTCTACGAGCAGTACTTC
CAGAGTGGFYEQYF
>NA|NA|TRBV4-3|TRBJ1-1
TGCGCCAGCAGCCAAGATCCCTTTAGCACTGAAGCTTTCTTT
CASSQDPFSTEAFF
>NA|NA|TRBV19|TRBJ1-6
TGTGCCAGTAGTGGGGGGGGCTCGCATAATTCACCCCTCCACTTT
CASSGGGSHNSPLHF
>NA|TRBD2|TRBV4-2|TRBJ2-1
TGTGCCAGCAGCCAAGAAGCACGCGGGGGGCATTCCAATGAGCAGTTCTTC
CASSQEARGGHSNEQFF
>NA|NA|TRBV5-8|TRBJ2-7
TGTGCCAGCGTATCCTACGAGCAGTACTTC
CASVSYEQYF
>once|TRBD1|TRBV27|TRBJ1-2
TGTGCCAGTACCGCCCGGCAGGGGGTAGGTGGCTACACCTTC
CASTARQGVGGYTF
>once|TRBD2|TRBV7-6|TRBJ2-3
TGTGCCAGCAGCTTAGAGCGACTAGCGGGCACAGATACGCAGTATTTT
CASSLERLAGTDTQYF
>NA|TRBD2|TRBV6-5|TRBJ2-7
TGTGCCAGCAGACCCGGGACTAGCGCCTACGAGCAGTACTTC
CASRPGTSAYEQYF